The T cell receptor beta chain described here comes from a study of shared clonotypes between healthy human individuals (dated by TCRdb to about 2020). Regarding the research as a whole: The cohort included a few men and two women between 18 and 49 years of age. Per donor, three plates each were used for CD4 naive and CD4 memory, two for CD8 naive, and one for CD8 memory. To estimate repertoire size and how much clonotype sharing occurs between individuals, the study deeply sequenced the blood TCR repertoires of five healthy adults. To increase sequencing depth and limit assay-specific biases, different laboratories used diverse techniques to prepare libraries and sequence TCR repertoires. Per donor, leukapheresis produced somewhere between about 0.9 and 10 billion PBMCs.

TCR CDR3 regions were amplified from genomic DNA by multiplex PCR using the deep immunoSEQ assay. Extracted genomic DNA from each cell subset was distributed evenly across all wells of several immunoSEQ 96-well plates, and each plate was treated as a replicate. Each replicate PCR for sorted subsets received about 210 ng genomic DNA, equal to roughly 29,000 T cell genomes. Purified libraries were quantified with a Qubit 3.0 fluorometer, sized on a Bioanalyzer 2100, and re-quantified with the KAPA Library Quantification kit. Every immunoSEQ 96-well plate was sequenced on a dedicated single-read 150-cycle Illumina NextSeq 550 flow cell. Processing in the source paper ran as follows. Because only junctional sequences without quality scores were contained in the immunoSEQ output, filtering matching that applied to full-length reads could not be performed. Sequences were annotated with PyIR, a Python wrapper for IgBLAST v1.9, using IMGT germline references to assign V/J genes and CDR3. Reads with weak V/J assignments (E-value above 1e-6), missing CDR3, stop codons, out-of-frame junctions, or ambiguous translated residues were removed. V3J clonotypes were defined by identical inferred V gene, J gene, and CDR3 amino acid sequence. The percentage overlap between two repertoires was calculated by dividing the number of shared unique clonotypes by the size of the smaller repertoire. Richness of each repertoire was evaluated using RTK rarefaction, the Chao1 estimator, and Recon v2.1 estimates of unobserved clonotypes. For all TCRbeta clonotypes obtained by the gDNA method from several donors, generation probabilities were computed with OLGA. The table comes from immuneACCESS by way of TCRdb, which keeps in-frame sequences with V and J called. Part of the clones is missing from these tables; in studies checked, under half for an unresolved V gene and the rest for unknown reasons. That table is the source of V, J and clone size, and D and trimming were worked out from the DNA. The sample table shows roughly 2.1 million clones, and approximately 94% are seen once. 1.5% to 2% of the sample belongs to the ten largest clones.

Study-wide findings and limitations: Only blood was sampled, and tissue TCR repertoires likely differ from those in blood. Based on pairwise subsampling, the degree of clonotype sharing among donors was expected to be affected by sequencing depth. Because the study included a small number of donors, the genetic and exposure-history diversity represented was limited. Rarefaction of sorted-subset datasets indicated incomplete sequencing despite the large sequencing depth. Estimated clonotype richness was generally larger for naive than for memory subsets. Across a handful of donors, roughly 5% of naive CD4, around 3.3% of naive CD8, 2.3% of memory CD4, and about 0.44% of memory CD8 clonotypes were shared. Higher generation probabilities were observed for clonotypes shared by all four sorted-subset donors than for non-shared clonotypes.

CDR1 and CDR2, looked up from the germline V gene (reference sequence), are WNHNN and SYGVQD. The CDR3 covers 18 residues, taking in both the cysteine and the phenylalanine. Just CDR3 DNA is preserved here, 54 bases in frame from base 1. V ends up 4 bases short and J 5 bases short, with an unmatched junction base count of 15. Comment on this clone: What this receptor recognizes is not known. Nothing much larger sits one base from this clone, and base qualities are not available.

CD8 naive samples were obtained by positive selection for CCR7 among CD45RO-negative cells, yielding a CD45RA+CCR7+ population from which TemRA cells were excluded. The donors were healthy, HIV-negative adults with no recently reported acute infections or vaccinations. Only Caucasian adults living in Nashville, Tennessee, USA were represented among the donors. Blood was collected by leukapheresis, and PBMCs were isolated by Ficoll-Histopaque density gradient centrifugation and then cryopreserved in liquid nitrogen vapor phase. Purity and quantity of every magnetically sorted T cell population were checked by analytical flow cytometry. Each sorted fraction had its genomic DNA isolated and then quantified by UV absorbance on a Nanodrop 2000c.

The rearranged segments are TRBV10-1 and TRBJ2-5, with 11 central nucleotides matching TRBD2. This TCR was sampled from a man aged 18 to 30 in good health. Some clones in this sample may be carry-over from other donors' samples. Source material: naive CD8+ T cells from PBMCs. Explained via the paper, the cell subset or site label denotes: CD45RA+CCR7+. The CDR3 amino acid sequence is: CASSVQVLAGGHGETQYF. In nucleotide form, the sequence is TGCGCCAGCAGTGTTCAGGTCCTAGCGGGAGGCCACGGTGAGACCCAGTACTTC.